The sequence of this T cell receptor beta chain was determined in a study of technical replicates of blood from a few donors. Libraries were prepared by immunoSEQ multiplex PCR; TCRdb keeps only in-frame clonotypes and omits some of them. The sample consists of approximately 75,000 clones, approximately 97% of them appearing once. The CDR3 runs 14 residues. CDR1 is LGHNA and CDR2 is YNFKEQ in the germline V gene. With 4 bases removed from V and 2 bases from J, the gap between germline ends came to 10 bases. Sequencing was done on a sample of T cells isolated from PBMCs. The rearrangement uses TRBV4-2 and TRBJ2-3; D might be TRBD2 (5 bases). This clonotype was sampled from a human donor in good health. CDR3 coding DNA: TGTGCCAGCAGCCCCGGACTGAACACAGATACGCAGTATTTT. It translates to CASSPGLNTDTQYF.